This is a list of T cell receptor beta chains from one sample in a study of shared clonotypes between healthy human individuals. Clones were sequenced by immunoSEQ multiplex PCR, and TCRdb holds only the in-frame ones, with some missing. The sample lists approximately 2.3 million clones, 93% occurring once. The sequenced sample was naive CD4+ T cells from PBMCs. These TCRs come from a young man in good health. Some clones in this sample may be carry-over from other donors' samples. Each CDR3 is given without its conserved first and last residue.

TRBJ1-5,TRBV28,ASSSFLRQNNQPQH
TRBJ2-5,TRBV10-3,AISESVQRQETQY
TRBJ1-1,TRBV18,ASSPFGRDTEAF
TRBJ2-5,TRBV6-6,ASSYSFRQALETQY
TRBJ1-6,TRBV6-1,ASAESVGSPLH
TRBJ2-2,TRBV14,ASSGRDRPLVGTGELF
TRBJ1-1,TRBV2,ASRGTLGASEAF
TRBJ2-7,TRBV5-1,ASSLTAEHEQY
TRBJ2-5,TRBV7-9,ASSLGLDVETQY
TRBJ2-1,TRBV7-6,ASSSLADFAQNNEQF
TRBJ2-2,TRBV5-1,ASSLVVAGLNTGELF
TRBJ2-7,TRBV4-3,ASSQEVVAAISYEQY
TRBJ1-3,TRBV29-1,SVVQGETGNTIY
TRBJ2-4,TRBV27,ASRRTGVAKNIQY
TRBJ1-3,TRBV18,ASSPDRVENTIY
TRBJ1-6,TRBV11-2,ASSPTGGGSPLH
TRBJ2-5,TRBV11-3,ASSLGPNGETQY
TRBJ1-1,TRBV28,ASSIGLRGTEAF
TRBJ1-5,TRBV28,ASRKGGRVGQPQH
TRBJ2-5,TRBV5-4,ASFPGLGAQETQY
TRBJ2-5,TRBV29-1,SVLPPERGTQY
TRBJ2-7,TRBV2,ASREDRGGSYEQY
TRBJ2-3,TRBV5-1,ASSRTGPTSTDTQY
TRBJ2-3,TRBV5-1,ASSLQGAGDTQY
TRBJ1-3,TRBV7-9,ASSSYLGPWNTIY
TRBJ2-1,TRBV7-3,ASSFNRNEQF
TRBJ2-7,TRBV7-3,ASSLYPAYRDGTSYEQY
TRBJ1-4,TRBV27,ASSSSPAPAANEKLF
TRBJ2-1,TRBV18,ASSPNPGSYNEQF
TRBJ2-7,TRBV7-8,ASSLGGGPFYEQY
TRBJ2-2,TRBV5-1,ASNEAPNTGELF
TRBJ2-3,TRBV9,ASSVARGADTQY
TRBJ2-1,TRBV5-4,ASSSIKARYGDEQF
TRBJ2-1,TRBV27,ASSPAGQGNNEQF
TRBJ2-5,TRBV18,ASSPPTGWKETQY
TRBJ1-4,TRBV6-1,ASSWEGIGKLF
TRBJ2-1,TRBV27,ASSSQTSGRYNEQF
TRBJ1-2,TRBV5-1,ASSFGTTYGYT
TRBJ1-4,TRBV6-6,ASQRYRDSDEKLF
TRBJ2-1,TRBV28,ASSFGQPGYNEQF
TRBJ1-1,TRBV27,ASHNTGGGEAF
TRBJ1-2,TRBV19,ASSSQGAGYT
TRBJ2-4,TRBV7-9,ASSFWEGGGSKNIQY
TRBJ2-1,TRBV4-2,ASSQTGTSGYNEQF
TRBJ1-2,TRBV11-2,ASSNPGTEGGYT
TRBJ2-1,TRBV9,ASSVLGSGSYNEQF
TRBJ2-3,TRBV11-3,ASSLGALAGASDTQY
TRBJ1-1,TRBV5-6,ASSFSGGYYTEAF
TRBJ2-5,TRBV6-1,ASSEGGALETQY
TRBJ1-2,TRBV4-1,ASTQSSPGGARGYT
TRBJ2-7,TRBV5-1,ASSLSVSGSYEQY
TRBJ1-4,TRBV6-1,ASSLTGGETEKLF
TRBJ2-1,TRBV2,ASRGTSGSHEQF
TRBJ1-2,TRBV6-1,ASSNRQGARNGYT